This T cell receptor (beta chain) was identified during a study of neurological immune-mediated disorders. The table lists this clonotype with many counts. TCRdb redid the calling of the 5' RACE reads with MiXCR, one entry per CDR3 protein. The sample contains about 18,000 distinct CDR3 sequences, about 11% of which appear only once. The TCR sequence derives from a woman aged 50 to 65 in good health. Sequencing used CD8+ T cells from blood.

The CDR3 coding sequence is TGTGCCAGCTTCGGGACAGGGAGTGGCTACACCTTC. It codes for CASFGTGSGYTF. The V gene is TRBV27, the J gene TRBJ1-2; 9 bases are a match to TRBD1. This CDR3 has 12 residues. V trimming: 8 bases; J trimming: 7 bases; junction bases outside the gene matches: 5. The germline V gene encodes CDR1 MNHEY and CDR2 SMNVEV (reference sequence).